These 27 T cell receptor beta chains were all obtained from the same sample, sequenced in a study of cytotoxic CD8 clonotypes in ibrutinib-treated CLL. This table comes from immunoSEQ multiplex PCR, and its TCRdb copy is limited to in-frame clones, with some not included. The repertoire includes around 160,000 clones, around nine tenths of them detected once, and 3% to 3.5% sits in the top ten. The input for sequencing was PBMCs, taken at disease progression, from a patient treated with ibrutinib. These TCRs come from a human donor with chronic lymphocytic leukemia.

As DNA, the CDR3 is TGTGCCAGCAGCACTAGCGGCGGAAGTTACTACGAGCAGTACTTC. Its translation is CASSTSGGSYYEQYF. This sequence joins TRBV7-3 and TRBJ2-7; TRBD2 agrees at 8 bases. V was clipped by 5 bases and J by 3 bases; unmatched bases: 9. Germline V lookup: CDR1 SGHTA, CDR2 FQGTGA. This CDR3 is built from 15 residues. Full variable domain (remainder filled in from reference TRBV7-3 and TRBJ2-7): GAGVSQTPSNKVTEKGKYVELRCDPISGHTALYWYRQSLGQGPEFLIYFQGTGAADDSGLPNDRFFAVRPEGSVSTLKIQRTERGDSAVYLCASSTSGGSYYEQYFGPGTRLTVT.

J is TRBJ2-5 and V is TRBV4-1, with 8 bases aligning to TRBD1. The CDR3 sequence is 16 residues long. The V gene end was trimmed by 3 bases and the J gene end by 3 bases; junction bases not matched to a gene: 9. From germline, CDR1 is MGHRA and CDR2 YSYEKL. The CDR3 loop reads CASSHGLSTGEETQYF. CDR3 DNA: TGCGCCAGCAGCCATGGGTTGTCGACAGGGGAAGAGACCCAGTACTTC.

This rearrangement joins TRBV5-6 to TRBJ2-7, with D possibly being TRBD2 (6 bases). V was clipped by 8 bases and J by 1 base, with 25 bases between them. Germline-derived CDR1 and CDR2 are SGHDT and YYEEEE. The CDR3 is made up of 17 amino acids. The CDR3 DNA sequence: TGTGCCAGTGACCTATGCATGGCGCCGGAGGGGTCCTACGAGCAGTACTTC. This encodes CASDLCMAPEGSYEQYF.

CDR3 DNA: TGTGCCAGCAGCTTAACTAGCGGGAATTCAGATACGCAGTATTTT. This gives the protein CASSLTSGNSDTQYF. The chain carries TRBV7-6 and TRBJ2-3; TRBD2 matches at 10 bases. The V gene's germline CDR1 is SGHVS and CDR2 FNYEAQ. This CDR3 comprises 15 residues. The ends lost 2 bases at V and 4 bases at J; junction bases unmatched: 3.

The chain has TRBV7-3 and TRBJ2-1, with a tentative D call TRBD1 (8 bases). This CDR3 spans 17 amino acids. Germline CDR1 is SGHTA and CDR2 is FQGTGA. V lost 5 bases and J 6 bases, leaving 23 bases between the germline ends. The CDR3 is CASSPRRGTGASNEQFF. The CDR3 nucleotides read TGTGCCAGCAGCCCAAGGCGGGGGACAGGAGCCAGCAATGAGCAGTTCTTC.

J is TRBJ1-5 and V is TRBV7-2; D might be TRBD1 (5 bases). V was trimmed by 4 bases and J by 6 bases, leaving 22 bases between them. This CDR3 is 17 amino acids long. From germline, CDR1 is SGHTA and CDR2 FQGNSA. The CDR3 DNA is TGTGCCAGCAGCTCCCAAATCCACACCAGGGTCGGTCAGCCCCAGCATTTT. Translated: CASSSQIHTRVGQPQHF.

The chain recombines TRBV6-5 with TRBJ1-1; D might be TRBD1 (5 bases). Trimming shortened V by 2 bases and J by 1 base, and 14 bases separated the two germline ends. Germline assignment: CDR1 MNHEY and CDR2 SVGAGI. This CDR3 has 16 amino acids. The CDR3 DNA follows: TGTGCCAGCAGTTACGGGGGTTTACACACGAACACTGAAGCTTTCTTT. This codes for CASSYGGLHTNTEAFF.

The gene calls are TRBV4-2 and TRBJ1-4; 10 bases agree with TRBD1. V was clipped by 0 bases and J by 7 bases; unmatched bases: 5. Germline values: CDR1 LGHNA, CDR2 YNFKEQ. The CDR3 is 16 residues long. CDR3 bases: TGTGCCAGCAGCCAAGATCCGGGACAGGGGTCTGAAAAACTGTTTTTT. The encoded protein is CASSQDPGQGSEKLFF.

This sequence joins TRBV4-1 and TRBJ2-1, with 9 bases aligning to TRBD2. The CDR3 covers 15 residues. Germline V gene lookup returns CDR1 MGHRA and CDR2 YSYEKL. The J segment lost 7 bases and the V segment lost 3 bases, leaving 7 bases of the junction unmatched. CDR3 coding DNA: TGCGCCAGCAGCCAGGTAGCGGGAGCTAAAAATGAGCAGTTCTTC. Residues: CASSQVAGAKNEQFF.

The chain uses TRBV11-3 and TRBJ2-5, with TRBD1 matching over 10 bases. CDR1 is SGHNT and CDR2 is YENEEA in the germline V gene. This CDR3 has 17 residues. V lost 3 bases and J lost 5; bases outside the gene matches: 12. The CDR3 protein is CASSFFHGQGDYETQYF. The CDR3 DNA reads as TGTGCCAGCAGCTTTTTCCATGGACAGGGGGATTACGAGACCCAGTACTTC.

The DNA for the CDR3 is TGTGCCAGAAGCTTGAAGGGCCGGTCAGGGCCACACTACGAGCAGTACTTC. Translated: CARSLKGRSGPHYEQYF. The rearrangement links TRBV5-3 to TRBJ2-7; possible D gene TRBD1, 5 bases. TRBV5-3 is filed as an ORF, its function uncertain. V was trimmed by 1 base and J by 3 bases, leaving 20 bases between them. CDR3 size: 17 residues.

The gene calls are TRBV6-4 and TRBJ2-2; D might be TRBD1 (6 bases). The V end lost 0 bases, the J end lost 5 bases, and 13 bases lay between the germline ends. Per the germline V gene, CDR1 is MRHNA and CDR2 is SNTAGT. The CDR3 runs to 16 residues. Here the CDR3 DNA reads TGTGCCAGCAGTGACTCGGACAGCCCGGGGACCGGGGAGCTGTTTTTT. It yields the protein CASSDSDSPGTGELFF.

The V and J genes are TRBV19 and TRBJ1-4; 11 bases map to TRBD1. V gave up 5 bases and J gave up 0 bases; unmatched junction bases: 8. CDR3 size: 18 residues. The germline V gene has CDR1 LNHDA and CDR2 SQIVND (reference sequence). For the CDR3, the DNA is TGTGCCAGTAGTGCCCGGGACAGGGGGATAACAACTAATGAAAAACTGTTTTTT. Translated: CASSARDRGITTNEKLFF.

V gene TRBV9 combines with J gene TRBJ1-1; D not certain. The CDR3 contains 12 residues. Germline V CDR1 and CDR2: SGDLS, YYNGEE. V was cut by 4 bases and J by 2 bases, with 6 bases left in between. The CDR3 DNA is TGTGCCAGCAGCCCCTATAACACTGAAGCTTTCTTT. Protein sequence: CASSPYNTEAFF.

The chain is built from TRBV5-1 and TRBJ2-1; TRBD2 matches at 11 bases. Trimming at V came to 4 bases and at J to 8 bases, leaving 5 bases not matched to a gene. The CDR3 totals 14 residues. Germline lookup yields CDR1 SGHRS and CDR2 YFSETQ. DNA of the CDR3: TGCGCCAGCAGCCAAACTAGCGGGAGCTATGAGCAGTTCTTC. Translation: CASSQTSGSYEQFF.

The chain has TRBV19 and TRBJ1-1, with 7 nucleotides matching TRBD1. The CDR3 has 17 amino acids. J lost 0 bases, V lost 6 bases, and 13 bases had no gene match. Germline assignment: CDR1 LNHDA and CDR2 SQIVND (reference sequence). CDR3 bases: TGTGCCAGTAGCAGGACAGGCAAAAAACTCATGAACACTGAAGCTTTCTTT. It specifies CASSRTGKKLMNTEAFF.

The chain is built from TRBV10-1 and TRBJ1-1, with D possibly being TRBD1 (6 bases). The CDR3 is 13 amino acids. V lost 4 bases to trimming and J lost 8 bases, with 14 bases between them. CDR1 and CDR2 (germline): WNHNN, SYGVQD (reference sequence). CDR3 residues: CASSANTGNEAFF. The DNA of the CDR3 is TGCGCCAGCAGTGCAAATACAGGGAACGAAGCTTTCTTT.

CDR3: CASSPTGTRFSDTQYF. In DNA form, the CDR3 reads TGTGCCAGTAGTCCCACCGGGACTAGGTTTTCAGATACGCAGTATTTT. J is TRBJ2-3 and V is TRBV19; TRBD2 matches 8 bases. CDR3 length equals 16 residues. V shed 5 bases, J shed 4 bases, and the junction held 11 bases outside the gene matches. CDR1 and CDR2 (germline): LNHDA, SQIVND (reference sequence).

This clone appeared once. The rearrangement uses TRBV11-2 and TRBJ1-1; D might be TRBD1 (5 bases). Germline-derived CDR1 and CDR2 are SGHAT and FQNNGV. With 4 bases removed from V and 8 bases from J, the gap between germline ends came to 14 bases. The length of the CDR3 is 13 residues. In nucleotides, the CDR3 is TGTGCCAGCAGCTGGGGCGCCCAGCAGGAAGCTTTCTTT. This codes for CASSWGAQQEAFF.

This clone was counted once. The chain recombines TRBV5-1 with TRBJ2-1; TRBD2 matches 12 bases. The CDR3 is 16 residues long. Germline trimming cut 4 bases from V and 3 bases from J; bases unmatched to any gene: 5. Germline V CDR1 and CDR2: SGHRS, YFSETQ. In DNA, the CDR3 is TGCGCCAGCAGCCGTAGGACTAGCGGGATCTACAATGAGCAGTTCTTC. Translated: CASSRRTSGIYNEQFF.

This sequence joins TRBV28 and TRBJ1-1; tentative D call: TRBD1 (6 bases). V lost 9 bases and J 6 bases, leaving 14 bases between the germline ends. The CDR3 extends over 12 amino acids. Looked up from germline, CDR1 is MDHEN and CDR2 is SYDVKM. CDR3 DNA sequence: TGTGCCAGTCTCGACAGGATGGCTGAAGCTTTCTTT. It translates to CASLDRMAEAFF.

V gene TRBV11-3 combines with J gene TRBJ2-1, with 13 nucleotides matching TRBD2. The V and J ends lost 5 bases and 7 bases, in that order; junction bases with no gene match: 5. This CDR3 spans 15 amino acids. CDR1 and CDR2 from the germline V gene are SGHNT and YENEEA. CDR3 nucleotide sequence: TGTGCCAGCAGCATAGGGACTAGCGGGAATAATGAGCAGTTCTTC. Translated: CASSIGTSGNNEQFF.

This clone was observed a handful of times. The CDR3 DNA is TGCGCCAGCAGCTTGCAAAACCAAGAGACCCAGTACTTC. It specifies CASSLQNQETQYF. The chain joins TRBV5-1 to TRBJ2-5; D is unresolved. The ends were cut back, 1 base at V and 0 bases at J, with 4 bases in the middle. The CDR3 runs to 13 residues. Germline-derived CDR1 and CDR2 are SGHRS and YFSETQ.

The chain couples TRBV7-8 to TRBJ2-4; 9 nucleotides match TRBD1. V was pared by 0 bases and J by 6 bases, with 9 bases of the junction left unmatched. Germline V gene lookup returns CDR1 SGHVS and CDR2 FQNEAQ. The CDR3 consists of 17 residues. The CDR3 DNA follows: TGTGCCAGCAGCTTAGCGGCCGGGACAGGGTCCGGAAACATTCAGTACTTC. The encoded protein is CASSLAAGTGSGNIQYF.

The CDR3 coding sequence is TGTGCCAGCAGCGTACAGGGTTACGTGGGTGAAAAACTGTTTTTT. Translated, it gives CASSVQGYVGEKLFF. The gene calls are TRBV9 and TRBJ1-4; weak D call: TRBD1 (5 bases). Germline loops: CDR1 SGDLS, CDR2 YYNGEE. This CDR3 is built from 15 residues. Trimming removed 1 base from V and 7 bases from J, with 14 bases in between.

The chain carries TRBV11-2 and TRBJ2-7; D call uncertain. Germline CDR1 and CDR2: SGHAT and FQNNGV. Trimming shortened V by 2 bases and J by 0 bases, and 17 bases separated the two germline ends. The CDR3 runs to 17 residues. CDR3 coding DNA: TGTGCCAGCAGCTTAACTTTCTTAGCAGAAAGCTCCTACGAGCAGTACTTC. Translated: CASSLTFLAESSYEQYF.

This chain joins TRBV5-6 and TRBJ1-2; weak D call: TRBD1 (6 bases). V was trimmed by 7 bases and J by 6 bases, leaving 13 bases between them. Germline V gene lookup returns CDR1 SGHDT and CDR2 YYEEEE. The CDR3 is 12 residues long. The CDR3, as DNA: TGTGCCAGCGCAGGACAGTTTGATGGCTACACCTTC. It specifies CASAGQFDGYTF.